This TCR beta chain was captured by sequencing in a study of T cell therapy after organ transplantation. Study-wide background: Expansion used a peptide pool of 30 HLA class I and II CMV epitopes. Patients received up to 6 T cell doses every 2 weeks.

As concerns this clone: No antigen is known for it.

Using immunoSEQ multiplex PCR, the repertoire was profiled, and TCRdb retains in-frame clones only, with some absent. The data hold 1,000 to 1,500 clones, with 63% observed a single time. Study-level points and caveats: Reconstitution after therapy seemingly combined transferred and product-undetected endogenous clonotypes.

The CDR3 is made up of 14 amino acids. Germline CDR1 and CDR2: SGHVS and FQNEAQ. V lost 7 bases and J 10 bases, leaving 20 bases between the germline ends. Specified time point: 20-29 weeks after completion of therapy. The clonotype originates from a human patient who had received a solid organ transplant and had CMV disease. A subset of T cells may come from the graft donor. This chain links TRBV7-8 with TRBJ2-1; tentatively, D is TRBD2 (6 bases). The source was CD8+ T cells from blood, collected after autologous CMV-specific T cell therapy. The CDR3 loop is CASILRRAEGEQFF. DNA of the CDR3: TGTGCCAGCATCCTTAGGAGGGCGGAGGGCGAGCAGTTCTTC.